This T cell receptor beta chain comes out of a study of blood T cell repertoires in COVID-19 (dated by TCRdb to the early 2020s). Looking at the study overall: Samples from collaborators originated in the United States, Italy and Spain and spanned both the acute and convalescent phases of COVID-19. The prospective study material was composed of cDNA or gDNA derived from T cells, B-cell-depleted T cells, or PBMCs. The dataset comprised deeply sampled blood TCRbeta repertoires from subjects exposed to, actively infected with, or recovered from COVID-19. A freely available public database, intended as a resource for researchers studying the immune response to SARS-CoV-2, is where the repertoires were released. The samples were drawn from the first 160 participants of the ongoing ImmuneRACE study and from under 1,500 subjects provided by 6 global collaborators. The sample metadata nearly always contained a de-identified subject ID, COVID-19 status, age in years and sex. Where available, HLA class I and class II types were obtained from metadata supplied by the sample provider rather than from assay-based typing.

Including cysteine and phenylalanine, the CDR3 has 16 amino acids. The CDR3 DNA has 48 bases and is translated from base 1. CDR1 LNHDA and CDR2 SQIVND were looked up in the germline V gene (reference sequence). V was cut back by 4 bases and J by 0 bases, leaving a gap of 15 bases between them. TCRbeta CDR3 regions were amplified from genomic DNA using the immunoSEQ Assay, a bias-controlled multiplex PCR. The study's processing was this. Nucleated cell counts per sample were estimated from amplification of reference gene primers within the assay. To quantify the absolute abundance of each unique TCRbeta CDR3 rearrangement, sequence reads were collapsed and filtered. For each sample, productive Simpson clonality was calculated as the square root of Simpson's diversity index across productive rearrangements. Sourced from immuneACCESS, this table was stored by TCRdb with only in-frame sequences that have V and J called. A share of the clones is absent; for the studies checked, an unresolved V gene accounts for under half, and the remainder has no known explanation. The V and J calls and clone size were taken over from that table, and D and trimming were inferred from the DNA. Present in this sample are about 240,000 clones, about 80% of which were seen just once. Of the sample, about 3% is held by the ten largest clones.

What the research found in general, with its limitations: How much clinical and demographic metadata was included differed by source and by participant, and the metadata was provided uncurated.

Collaborating institutions collected whole blood in K2EDTA tubes following their own protocols. For TCRbeta analysis, collaborators shipped samples in one of three forms: frozen whole blood, isolated PBMCs, or DNA extracted from either of those sample types. Notes on this clone: No cognate antigen has been identified for it. Base qualities are not at hand, and no much larger clone is one base apart.

The clonotype was recovered from a woman aged 80 or over with acute or convalescent COVID-19. The chain joins TRBV19 to TRBJ1-1; the D region possibly corresponds to TRBD1 (6 bases align). Sequencing input: peripheral blood. At the DNA level, the sequence is TGTGCCAGTAGTAGTATACCCGGGACACTGAACACTGAAGCTTTCTTT. It translates to CASSSIPGTLNTEAFF.